These 7 T cell receptor beta chains were sequenced from one sample in a study of T cell responses to AZD1222 COVID-19 vaccine. The assay was immunoSEQ multiplex PCR, and TCRdb's table has in-frame clones only and misses some. The sample lists roughly 150,000 clones; around 91% were seen once. Source: peripheral blood, taken 28 days after the second AZD1222 dose. All receptors derive from an adult who received the AZD1222 COVID-19 vaccine.

This rearrangement joins TRBV7-2 to TRBJ1-1; D ambiguous. CDR1 SGHTA and CDR2 FQGNSA come from the germline V gene. Trimming shortened V by 1 base and J by 1 base, and 10 bases separated the two germline ends. The CDR3 contains 15 residues. DNA for the CDR3: TGTGCCAGCAGCTTAGGGGTCGGCAGGAACACTGAAGCTTTCTTT. It is translated as CASSLGVGRNTEAFF.

This clone was observed once. The chain has TRBV6-6 and TRBJ1-2; tentative D call: TRBD1 (6 bases). The ends were cut back, 8 bases at V and 5 bases at J, with 18 bases in the middle. Germline CDR1 MNHNY, CDR2 SVGAGI (reference sequence). The CDR3 has 14 residues. The CDR3 sequence: CASVEAGGGYGYTF. The CDR3 DNA follows: TGTGCCAGCGTCGAAGCAGGAGGGGGGTATGGCTACACCTTC.

The chain joins TRBV28 to TRBJ2-2; 10 positions agree with TRBD2. V trimming: 8 bases; J trimming: 2 bases; junction bases outside the gene matches: 8. CDR1 MDHEN and CDR2 SYDVKM come from the germline V gene. This CDR3 has 16 residues. The DNA of the CDR3 is TGTGCCAGCGGCTTCACTAGCGGGATAAACACCGGGGAGCTGTTTTTT. Amino acids: CASGFTSGINTGELFF.

The V call is TRBV24-1, the J call TRBJ2-3; D ambiguous. CDR1 is KGHDR, CDR2 SFDVKD, per germline. This CDR3 spans 17 amino acids. V lost 0 bases and J 0 bases, leaving 12 bases between the germline ends. The CDR3 DNA is TGTGCCACCAGTGATTTGGCCTTCGGCAGAAGCACAGATACGCAGTATTTT. Encoded protein: CATSDLAFGRSTDTQYF.

The rearrangement links TRBV5-4 to TRBJ2-7; 11 bases are a match to TRBD2. V lost 0 bases, J lost 3 bases, and 2 bases stayed unmatched. The length of the CDR3 is 15 residues. Germline CDR1 is SGHNT and CDR2 is YYREEE (reference sequence). This chain's CDR3 is CASSLGGTSGYEQYF. In DNA form, the CDR3 reads TGTGCCAGCAGCTTGGGGGGGACTAGCGGCTACGAGCAGTACTTC.

The gene calls are TRBV6-5 and TRBJ1-5; 8 bases agree with TRBD1. CDR1 and CDR2 from the germline V gene are MNHEY and SVGAGI. The CDR3 covers 15 residues. J gave up 2 bases and V 6 bases, and 6 bases lay outside the gene matches. The CDR3 protein is CASRVDRARNQPQHF. Written as DNA, the CDR3 is TGTGCCAGCAGGGTGGACAGGGCCCGCAATCAGCCCCAGCATTTT.

This clone was counted once. This rearrangement joins TRBV28 to TRBJ1-5; D may be TRBD1 (6 bases). Germline CDR1 is MDHEN and CDR2 is SYDVKM. The V and J ends lost 2 bases and 0 bases respectively, with 14 bases between them. The CDR3 extends over 17 amino acids. DNA of the CDR3: TGTGCCAGCAGTTTAGGCCGGGACACATATAGCAATCAGCCCCAGCATTTT. Amino acids: CASSLGRDTYSNQPQHF.